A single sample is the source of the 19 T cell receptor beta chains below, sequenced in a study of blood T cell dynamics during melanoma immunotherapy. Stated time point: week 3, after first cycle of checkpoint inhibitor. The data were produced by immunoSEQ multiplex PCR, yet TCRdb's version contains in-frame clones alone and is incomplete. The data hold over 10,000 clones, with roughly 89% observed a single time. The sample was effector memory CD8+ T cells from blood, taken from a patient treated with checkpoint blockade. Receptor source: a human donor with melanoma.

The CDR3 sequence: CASSLLAGGNEQYF. In DNA form, the CDR3 reads TGTGCCAGCAGCCTACTAGCGGGGGGCAACGAGCAGTACTTC. The chain is built from TRBV7-2 and TRBJ2-7, with 12 positions matching TRBD2. Trimming removed 5 bases from V and 5 bases from J; junction bases left unmatched: 4. Germline CDR1 SGHTA, CDR2 FQGNSA. This CDR3 comprises 14 residues.

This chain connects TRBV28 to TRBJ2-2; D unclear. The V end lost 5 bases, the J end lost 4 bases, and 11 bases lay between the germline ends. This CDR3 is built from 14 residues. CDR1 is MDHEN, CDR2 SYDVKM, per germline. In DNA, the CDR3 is TGTGCCAGCAGTATCCCTTCGGGCACCGGGGAGCTGTTTTTT. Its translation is CASSIPSGTGELFF.

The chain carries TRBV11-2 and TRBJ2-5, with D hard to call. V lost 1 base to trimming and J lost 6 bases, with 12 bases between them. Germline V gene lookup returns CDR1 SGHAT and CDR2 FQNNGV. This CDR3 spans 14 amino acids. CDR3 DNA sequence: TGTGCCAGCAGCTTAGGTATAGGGATACAGACCCAGTACTTC. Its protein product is CASSLGIGIQTQYF. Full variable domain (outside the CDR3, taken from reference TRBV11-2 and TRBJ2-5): EAGVAQSPRYKIIEKRQSVAFWCNPISGHATLYWYQQILGQGPKLLIQFQNNGVVDDSQLPKDRFSAERLKGVDSTLKIQPAKLEDSAVYLCASSLGIGIQTQYFGPGTRLLVL.

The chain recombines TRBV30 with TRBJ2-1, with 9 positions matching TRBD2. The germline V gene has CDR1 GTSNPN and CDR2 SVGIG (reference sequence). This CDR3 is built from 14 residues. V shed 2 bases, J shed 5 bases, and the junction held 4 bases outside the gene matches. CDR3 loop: CAWSLLAGNNEQFF. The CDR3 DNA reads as TGTGCCTGGAGTCTGCTAGCGGGGAACAATGAGCAGTTCTTC.

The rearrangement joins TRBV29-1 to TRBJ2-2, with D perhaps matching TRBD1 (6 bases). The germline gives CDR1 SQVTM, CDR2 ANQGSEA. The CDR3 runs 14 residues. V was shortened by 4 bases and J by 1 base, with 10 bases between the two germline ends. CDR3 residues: CSVVGGENTGELFF. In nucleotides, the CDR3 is TGCAGCGTTGTTGGGGGCGAGAACACCGGGGAGCTGTTTTTT.

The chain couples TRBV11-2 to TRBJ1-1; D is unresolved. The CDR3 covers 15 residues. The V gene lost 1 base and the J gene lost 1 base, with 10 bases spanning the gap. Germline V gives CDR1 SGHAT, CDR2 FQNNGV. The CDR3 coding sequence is TGTGCCAGCAGCTTAGGGCCGGGAGCGAACACTGAAGCTTTCTTT. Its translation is CASSLGPGANTEAFF.

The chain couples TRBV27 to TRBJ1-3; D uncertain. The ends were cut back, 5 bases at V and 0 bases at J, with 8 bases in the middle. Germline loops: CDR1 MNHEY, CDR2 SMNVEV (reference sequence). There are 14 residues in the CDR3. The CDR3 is CASSLGNSGNTIYF. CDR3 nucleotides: TGTGCCAGCAGTCTAGGGAACTCTGGAAACACCATATATTTT.

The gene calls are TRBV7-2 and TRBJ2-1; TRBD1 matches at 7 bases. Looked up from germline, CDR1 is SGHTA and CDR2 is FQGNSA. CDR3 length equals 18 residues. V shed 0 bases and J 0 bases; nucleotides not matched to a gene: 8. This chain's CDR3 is CASSLAERTGPSYNEQFF. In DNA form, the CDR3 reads TGTGCCAGCAGCTTAGCGGAAAGGACAGGACCCTCCTACAATGAGCAGTTCTTC.

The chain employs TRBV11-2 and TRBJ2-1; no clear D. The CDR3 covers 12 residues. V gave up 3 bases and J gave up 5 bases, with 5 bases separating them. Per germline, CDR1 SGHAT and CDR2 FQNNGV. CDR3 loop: CASSFTHNEQFF. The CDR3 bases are TGTGCCAGCAGCTTTACACACAATGAGCAGTTCTTC.

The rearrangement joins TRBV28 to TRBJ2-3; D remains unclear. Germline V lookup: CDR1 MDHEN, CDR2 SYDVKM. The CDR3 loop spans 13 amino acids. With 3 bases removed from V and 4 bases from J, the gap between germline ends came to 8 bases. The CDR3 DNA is TGTGCCAGCAGTTTCCGTCGGGCAGATACGCAGTATTTT. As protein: CASSFRRADTQYF.

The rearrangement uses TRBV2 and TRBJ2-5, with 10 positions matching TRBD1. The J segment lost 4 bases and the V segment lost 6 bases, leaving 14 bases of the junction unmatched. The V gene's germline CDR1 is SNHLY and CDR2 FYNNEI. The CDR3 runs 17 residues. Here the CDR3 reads CASRETRTGGLVETQYF. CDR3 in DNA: TGTGCCAGCAGGGAGACCCGGACAGGGGGTTTAGTAGAGACCCAGTACTTC.

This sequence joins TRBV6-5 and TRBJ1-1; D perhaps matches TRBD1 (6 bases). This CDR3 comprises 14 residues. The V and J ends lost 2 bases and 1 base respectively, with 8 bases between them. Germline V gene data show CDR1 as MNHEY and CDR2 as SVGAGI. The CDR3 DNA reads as TGTGCCAGCAGTTACCAGGGACAGAACACTGAAGCTTTCTTT. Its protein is CASSYQGQNTEAFF.

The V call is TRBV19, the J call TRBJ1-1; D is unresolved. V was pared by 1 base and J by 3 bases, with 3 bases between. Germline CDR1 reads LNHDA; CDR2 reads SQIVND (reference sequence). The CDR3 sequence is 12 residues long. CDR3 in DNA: TGTGCCAGTAGTATAGGGTACACTGAAGCTTTCTTT. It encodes CASSIGYTEAFF. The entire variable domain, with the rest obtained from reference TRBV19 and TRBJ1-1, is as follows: DGGITQSPKYLFRKEGQNVTLSCEQNLNHDAMYWYRQDPGQGLRLIYYSQIVNDFQKGDIAEGYSVSREKKESFPLTVTSAQKNPTAFYLCASSIGYTEAFFGQGTRLTVV.

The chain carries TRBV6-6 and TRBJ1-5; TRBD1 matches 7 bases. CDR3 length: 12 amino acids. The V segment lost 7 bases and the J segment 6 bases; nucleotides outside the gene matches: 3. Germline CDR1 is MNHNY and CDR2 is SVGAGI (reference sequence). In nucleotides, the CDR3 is TGTGCCAGCACAGGGGGAAGTCAGCCCCAGCATTTT. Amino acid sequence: CASTGGSQPQHF.

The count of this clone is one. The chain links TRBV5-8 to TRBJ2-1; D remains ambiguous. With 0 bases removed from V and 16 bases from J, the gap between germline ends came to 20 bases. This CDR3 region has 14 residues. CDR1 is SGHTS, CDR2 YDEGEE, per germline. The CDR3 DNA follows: TGTGCCAGCAGCTTGGGCTTAGGAGTTACAGATGGTTTCTTC. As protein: CASSLGLGVTDGFF. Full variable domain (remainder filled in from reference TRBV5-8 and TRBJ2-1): EAGVTQSPTHLIKTRGQQATLRCSPISGHTSVYWYQQALGLGLQFLLWYDEGEERNRGNFPPRFSGRQFPNYSSELNVNALELEDSALYLCASSLGLGVTDGFFGPGTRLTVL.

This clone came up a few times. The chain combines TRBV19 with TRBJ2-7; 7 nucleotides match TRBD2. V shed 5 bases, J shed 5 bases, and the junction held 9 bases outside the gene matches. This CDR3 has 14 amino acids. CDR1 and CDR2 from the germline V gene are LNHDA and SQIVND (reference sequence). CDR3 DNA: TGTGCCAGTAGTCCCCACCCGGGGGGAGACGAGCAGTACTTC. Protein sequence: CASSPHPGGDEQYF.

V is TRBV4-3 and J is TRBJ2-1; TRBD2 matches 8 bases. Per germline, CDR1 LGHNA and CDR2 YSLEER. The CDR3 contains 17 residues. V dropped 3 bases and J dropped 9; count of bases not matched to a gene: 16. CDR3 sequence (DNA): TGCGCCAGCAGCCAGGGCTCTTCGAGCGGGAGTTATAGTGAGCAGTTCTTC. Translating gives CASSQGSSSGSYSEQFF.

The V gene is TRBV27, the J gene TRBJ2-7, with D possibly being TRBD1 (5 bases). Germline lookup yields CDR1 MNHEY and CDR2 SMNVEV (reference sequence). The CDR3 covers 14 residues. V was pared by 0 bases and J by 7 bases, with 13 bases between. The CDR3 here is CASSLSTGGLEQYF. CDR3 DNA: TGTGCCAGCAGTTTATCAACAGGTGGATTGGAGCAGTACTTC.

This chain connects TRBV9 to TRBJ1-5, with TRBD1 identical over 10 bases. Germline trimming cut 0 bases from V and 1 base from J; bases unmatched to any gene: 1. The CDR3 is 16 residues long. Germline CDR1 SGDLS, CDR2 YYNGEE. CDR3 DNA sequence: TGTGCCAGCAGCGTAGGGACAGGGGGGAGCAATCAGCCCCAGCATTTT. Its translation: CASSVGTGGSNQPQHF.